This T cell receptor (beta chain) was captured by sequencing in a study of human T cells and chemical hapten exposure. As for the study in general: Patches with 0.01% DPC went on the upper back, and the tests were read at 6 days. Small discrepancies in pooled library volume mainly accounted for the varying TCR yields per sample.

This clonotype was counted between two and nine times. Its antigen is not identified. One end of the junction does not line up with germline, which may come from a read error. Study processing details: Ranging from about 20,000 to 750,000, TCR counts per sample had a median value of 95,638. TCRdb ran MiXCR on the RACE reads and lists one entry per CDR3 protein. The V and J calls reflect TCRdb's pipeline rather than the authors' work. The sample contains about 250,000 distinct CDR3 sequences, 7.7% of which appear only once. Germline values: CDR1 DFQATT, CDR2 SNEGSKA (reference sequence). The CDR3 consists of 16 residues. Study findings and constraints: Sensitization with DPC brought no change to TCRs above 1 in 1000 in frequency.

The time point is: pre-sensitization, week 0. Documented treatment: therapeutic diphenylcyclopropenone sensitization with weekly scalp DPC. The genes are TRBV20-1 and TRBJ1-1; D is possibly TRBD1 (5 bases). This receptor was obtained from a man younger than 35 with alopecia areata. Some clones in this sample may be carry-over from other donors' samples. The material sequenced was whole blood, taken in connection with sensitization to the hapten diphenylcyclopropenone (DPC). The CDR3 coding sequence is TGCAGAGCTAGGTCCGGGGAGGGGTGGACGTCGGCTGAAGCTTTCTTT. Its protein is CRARSGEGWTSAEAFF.